This is a list of T cell receptor beta chains from one sample in a study of CD8 T cells in ankylosing spondylitis. TCRdb re-analysed the 5' RACE reads in MiXCR, keeping a single row per CDR3 protein. Found here are a few hundred thousand distinct CDR3 sequences, roughly a tenth of them singletons; the top ten hold 20% to 25%. The source material was blood, either unsorted or a sorted T cell fraction (not recorded which). These receptor sequences come from a male donor with ankylosing spondylitis or in good health (not recorded which). Each CDR3 is given with its conserved first and last residue. The order of the fields is D gene, J gene, clone size, V gene, CDR3 protein, CDR3 DNA. D genes are given only for firm matches. Clone size is shown for a subset of rows, as once, few, many or a class of expanded clone.

d_gene: NA
j_gene: TRBJ2-7
abundance: NA
v_gene: TRBV5-1
CDR3aa: CASSLSGIRAYEQYF
CDR3nt: TGCGCCAGCAGCTTGTCGGGGATCCGGGCATACGAGCAGTACTTC

d_gene: TRBD1
j_gene: TRBJ2-1
abundance: many
v_gene: TRBV29-1
CDR3aa: CSVAGTGNSREQFF
CDR3nt: TGCAGCGTCGCCGGGACAGGTAACTCAAGGGAGCAGTTCTTC

d_gene: TRBD2
j_gene: TRBJ2-3
abundance: few
v_gene: TRBV3-1
CDR3aa: CASSHLSGGRNSTDTQYF
CDR3nt: TGTGCCAGCAGCCACCTTTCGGGGGGGCGAAATAGCACAGATACGCAGTATTTT

d_gene: NA
j_gene: TRBJ2-2
abundance: NA
v_gene: TRBV7-7
CDR3aa: CASSGPSTNTGELFF
CDR3nt: TGTGCTAGCAGCGGACCGAGTACGAACACCGGGGAGCTGTTTTTT

d_gene: NA
j_gene: TRBJ2-7
abundance: many
v_gene: TRBV5-1
CDR3aa: CASSQDYGRTGEQYF
CDR3nt: TGCGCCAGCAGCCAAGATTATGGGAGAACGGGGGAGCAGTACTTC

d_gene: NA
j_gene: TRBJ2-5
abundance: few
v_gene: TRBV12-3/TRBV12-4
CDR3aa: CASRTSLGGTGETQYF
CDR3nt: TGTGCCAGCAGGACTAGCTTAGGGGGGACCGGGGAGACCCAGTACTTC

d_gene: NA
j_gene: TRBJ2-5
abundance: NA
v_gene: TRBV6-1
CDR3aa: CASTRLGRDLYQETQYF
CDR3nt: TGTGCCAGCACCCGACTTGGAAGGGACCTGTACCAAGAGACCCAGTACTTC

d_gene: NA
j_gene: TRBJ2-3
abundance: many
v_gene: TRBV5-1
CDR3aa: CASSLADKDADTQYF
CDR3nt: TGCGCCAGCAGCTTGGCAGACAAGGACGCAGATACGCAGTATTTT

d_gene: TRBD2
j_gene: TRBJ2-3
abundance: few
v_gene: TRBV5-1
CDR3aa: CASSWAGLGADTQYF
CDR3nt: TGCGCCAGCAGCTGGGCGGGACTAGGCGCAGATACGCAGTATTTT

d_gene: NA
j_gene: TRBJ2-3
abundance: NA
v_gene: TRBV29-1
CDR3aa: CSVSYGVLTDTQYF
CDR3nt: TGCAGCGTCTCCTACGGGGTACTCACAGATACGCAGTATTTT

d_gene: TRBD1
j_gene: TRBJ1-1
abundance: many
v_gene: TRBV7-9
CDR3aa: CASSQQGSKTEAFF
CDR3nt: TGTGCCAGCAGCCAACAGGGGAGTAAAACTGAAGCTTTCTTT

d_gene: NA
j_gene: TRBJ1-3
abundance: few
v_gene: TRBV5-1
CDR3aa: CASSRTYDTGNTIYF
CDR3nt: TGCGCCAGCAGCCGGACGTACGACACTGGAAACACCATATATTTT

d_gene: NA
j_gene: TRBJ2-3
abundance: NA
v_gene: TRBV10-3
CDR3aa: CAISDSAGSTDTQYF
CDR3nt: TGTGCCATCAGTGATAGTGCGGGGAGCACAGATACGCAGTATTTT

d_gene: NA
j_gene: TRBJ2-1
abundance: NA
v_gene: TRBV20-1
CDR3aa: CSARGGINAHNEQFF
CDR3nt: TGCAGTGCTAGAGGGGGCATAAACGCCCACAATGAGCAGTTCTTC

d_gene: TRBD2
j_gene: TRBJ2-5
abundance: few
v_gene: TRBV7-9
CDR3aa: CASSSLEAGGYGETQYF
CDR3nt: TGTGCCAGCAGCTCCCTGGAAGCGGGGGGATACGGGGAGACCCAGTACTTC

d_gene: TRBD2
j_gene: TRBJ2-3
abundance: many
v_gene: TRBV5-1
CDR3aa: CASSVAGTRGWTDTQYF
CDR3nt: TGCGCCAGCAGCGTGGCCGGGACTAGAGGTTGGACAGATACGCAGTATTTT

d_gene: TRBD1
j_gene: TRBJ2-7
abundance: many
v_gene: TRBV28
CDR3aa: CASRSGTVYEQYF
CDR3nt: TGTGCCAGCAGATCCGGGACAGTCTACGAGCAGTACTTC

d_gene: NA
j_gene: TRBJ1-1
abundance: few
v_gene: TRBV29-1
CDR3aa: CSVEAPLGRRGAFF
CDR3nt: TGCAGCGTTGAAGCCCCTCTGGGACGGCGGGGAGCTTTCTTT

d_gene: TRBD1
j_gene: TRBJ2-7
abundance: few
v_gene: TRBV20-1
CDR3aa: CSAQLGDRVTYEQYF
CDR3nt: TGCAGTGCCCAGCTAGGGGACAGGGTAACCTACGAGCAGTACTTC

d_gene: NA
j_gene: TRBJ2-2
abundance: many
v_gene: TRBV7-2
CDR3aa: CASSLEAGTGELFF
CDR3nt: TGTGCCAGCAGCCTAGAGGCCGGCACCGGGGAGCTGTTTTTT

d_gene: NA
j_gene: TRBJ1-1
abundance: many
v_gene: TRBV29-1
CDR3aa: CSVAGRGNTEAFF
CDR3nt: TGCAGCGTTGCGGGTCGGGGAAACACTGAAGCTTTCTTT

d_gene: TRBD1
j_gene: TRBJ1-6
abundance: many
v_gene: TRBV24-1
CDR3aa: CATSDARQGSNSPLHF
CDR3nt: TGTGCCACCAGTGACGCCCGACAGGGGAGTAATTCACCCCTCCACTTT

d_gene: NA
j_gene: TRBJ1-1
abundance: many
v_gene: TRBV10-3
CDR3aa: CAISESRQGAAEAFF
CDR3nt: TGTGCCATCAGTGAGTCCCGGCAGGGAGCAGCTGAAGCTTTCTTT

d_gene: NA
j_gene: TRBJ2-7
abundance: many
v_gene: TRBV5-1
CDR3aa: CASSSLGGDDYEQYF
CDR3nt: TGCGCCAGCAGCTCCCTAGGAGGGGATGATTACGAGCAGTACTTC

d_gene: NA
j_gene: TRBJ2-2
abundance: many
v_gene: TRBV5-1
CDR3aa: CASHLGEFGTGELFF
CDR3nt: TGCGCCAGCCATCTGGGCGAATTCGGCACCGGGGAGCTGTTTTTT

d_gene: NA
j_gene: TRBJ2-2
abundance: many
v_gene: TRBV5-1
CDR3aa: CASTVSQGPAGELFF
CDR3nt: TGCGCCAGCACGGTTTCTCAGGGGCCAGCCGGGGAGCTGTTTTTT

d_gene: NA
j_gene: TRBJ2-5
abundance: many
v_gene: TRBV7-2
CDR3aa: CASSLAAGTLGQYF
CDR3nt: TGTGCCAGCAGCTTAGCTGCCGGGACCTTGGGCCAGTACTTC

d_gene: NA
j_gene: TRBJ2-7
abundance: many
v_gene: TRBV12-3/TRBV12-4
CDR3aa: CASSRGQTGDEQYF
CDR3nt: TGTGCCAGCAGTCGAGGACAGACTGGCGACGAGCAGTACTTC

d_gene: TRBD1
j_gene: TRBJ2-3
abundance: many
v_gene: TRBV3-1
CDR3aa: CASSPNRDRGSDTQYF
CDR3nt: TGTGCCAGCAGCCCCAACAGGGACAGGGGGTCAGATACGCAGTATTTT

d_gene: NA
j_gene: TRBJ2-2
abundance: many
v_gene: TRBV7-3
CDR3aa: CASSLSLGGHRVALNTGELFF
CDR3nt: TGTGCCAGCAGCTTAAGCTTGGGAGGGCACAGGGTGGCCTTGAACACCGGGGAGCTGTTTTTT

d_gene: NA
j_gene: TRBJ2-7
abundance: NA
v_gene: TRBV30
CDR3aa: CAWTPALTGTGEQYF
CDR3nt: TGTGCCTGGACCCCGGCATTGACCGGTACAGGCGAGCAGTACTTC

d_gene: TRBD1
j_gene: TRBJ2-2
abundance: many
v_gene: TRBV6-5
CDR3aa: CASSLTGLHTGELFF
CDR3nt: TGTGCCAGCAGTTTGACAGGGTTGCACACCGGGGAGCTGTTTTTT